This T cell receptor (beta chain) was sequenced for a study of blood T cell repertoires in COVID-19. As for the study in general: The origin of the acute and convalescent COVID-19 samples was the United States, Italy and Spain.

Seattle enrolled patients during active infection and tracked them longitudinally. The data were produced by immunoSEQ multiplex PCR, yet TCRdb's version contains in-frame clones alone and is incomplete. This sample has about 290,000 clones; about 90% occur once, and the top ten carry roughly 10%. Germline CDR1 reads KGHSH; CDR2 reads LQKENI. The V and J ends lost 5 bases and 5 bases respectively, with 9 bases between them. The CDR3 extends over 12 amino acids. This clonotype was sampled from a woman between 25 and 40 years old with COVID-19, enrolled during active disease. The chain recombines TRBV18 with TRBJ1-2; D not certain. The sample taken for sequencing was peripheral blood. CDR3: CASSSGIYGYTF. The CDR3 DNA is TGTGCCAGCTCATCCGGGATTTATGGCTACACCTTC.